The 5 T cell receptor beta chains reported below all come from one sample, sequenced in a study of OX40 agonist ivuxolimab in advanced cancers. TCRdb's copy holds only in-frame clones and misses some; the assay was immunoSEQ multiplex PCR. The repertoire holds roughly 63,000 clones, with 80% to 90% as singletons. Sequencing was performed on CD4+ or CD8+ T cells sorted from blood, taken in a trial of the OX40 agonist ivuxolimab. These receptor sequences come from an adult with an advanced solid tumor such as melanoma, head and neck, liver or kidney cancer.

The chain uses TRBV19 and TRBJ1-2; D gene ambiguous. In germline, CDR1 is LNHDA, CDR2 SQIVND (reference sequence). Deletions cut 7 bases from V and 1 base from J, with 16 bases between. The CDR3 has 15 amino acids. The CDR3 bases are TGTGCCAGTACTGAAATGGGTGGAGGTAACTATGGCTACACCTTC. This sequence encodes CASTEMGGGNYGYTF.

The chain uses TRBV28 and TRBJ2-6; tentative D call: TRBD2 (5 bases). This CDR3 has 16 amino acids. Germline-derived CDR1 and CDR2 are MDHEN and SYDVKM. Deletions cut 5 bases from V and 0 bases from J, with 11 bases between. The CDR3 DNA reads TGTGCCAGCAGTCCCGGTGGGAGCTCTGGGGCCAACGTCCTGACTTTC. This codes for CASSPGGSSGANVLTF. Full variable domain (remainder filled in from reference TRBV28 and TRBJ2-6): DVKVTQSSRYLVKRTGEKVFLECVQDMDHENMFWYRQDPGLGLRLIYFSYDVKMKEKGDIPEGYSVSREKKERFSLILESASTNQTSMYLCASSPGGSSGANVLTFGAGSRLTVL.

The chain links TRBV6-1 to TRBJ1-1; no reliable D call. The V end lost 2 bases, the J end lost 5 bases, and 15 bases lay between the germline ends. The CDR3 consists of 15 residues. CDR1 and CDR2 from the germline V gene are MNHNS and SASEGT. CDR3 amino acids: CASSEPRSRGTEAFF. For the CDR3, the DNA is TGTGCCAGCAGTGAACCCAGGTCACGGGGAACTGAAGCTTTCTTT.

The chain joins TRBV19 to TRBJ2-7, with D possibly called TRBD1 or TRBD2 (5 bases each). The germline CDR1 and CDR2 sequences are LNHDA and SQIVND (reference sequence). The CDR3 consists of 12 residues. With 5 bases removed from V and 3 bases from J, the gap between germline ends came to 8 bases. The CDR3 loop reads CASSLGDYEQYF. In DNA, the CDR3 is TGTGCCAGTAGTCTGGGGGACTACGAGCAGTACTTC.

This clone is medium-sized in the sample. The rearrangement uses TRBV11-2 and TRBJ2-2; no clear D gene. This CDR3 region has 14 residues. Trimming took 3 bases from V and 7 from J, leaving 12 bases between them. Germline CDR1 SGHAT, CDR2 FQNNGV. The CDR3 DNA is TGTGCCAGCAGCTTTTCGTGGACCGTCGGGGAGCTGTTTTTT. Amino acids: CASSFSWTVGELFF.